The 30 T cell receptor beta chains below all came from one sample that was sequenced in a study of cytomegalovirus exposure and HLA in healthy donors. Sequencing was performed with immunoSEQ multiplex PCR; in TCRdb, only in-frame clones are kept and a portion is missing. This sample yields some 170,000 clones, of which approximately 90% are seen a single time; more than 1.3% belongs to the top ten. Material: PBMCs. All receptors derive from a woman under 40 in good health and CMV-seronegative.

V is TRBV7-9 and J is TRBJ2-7; D may be TRBD2 (6 bases). Germline-derived CDR1 and CDR2 are SEHNR and FQNEAQ (reference sequence). Trimming left V 3 bases short and J 9 bases short, with 12 bases between. CDR3 size: 12 residues. CDR3 in amino acids: CASSFGSAGQYF. The DNA for the CDR3 is TGTGCCAGCAGCTTCGGATCAGCGGGGCAGTACTTC. Combining the CDR3 with reference TRBV7-9 and TRBJ2-7 gives the whole variable domain DTGVSQNPRHKITKRGQNVTFRCDPISEHNRLYWYRQTLGQGPEFLTYFQNEAQLEKSRLLSDRFSAERPKGSFSTLEIQRTEQGDSAMYLCASSFGSAGQYFGPGTRLTVT.

This clone was seen more than once but under ten times. The chain joins TRBV30 to TRBJ1-1; D gene ambiguous. The V and J ends lost 2 bases and 5 bases respectively, with 12 bases between them. This CDR3 is built from 13 residues. Germline CDR1 GTSNPN, CDR2 SVGIG (reference sequence). For the CDR3, the DNA is TGTGCCTGGAGTTCCCAAGCCGGGACTGAAGCTTTCTTT. Protein: CAWSSQAGTEAFF.

This clone was counted between two and nine times. The chain employs TRBV5-4 and TRBJ1-2; the D gene is possibly TRBD1 (6 bases). Germline assignment: CDR1 SGHNT and CDR2 YYREEE (reference sequence). The CDR3 has 14 residues. Trimming shortened V by 3 bases and J by 6 bases, and 15 bases separated the two germline ends. The CDR3 nucleotides are TGTGCCAGCAGCTCTCGCCCAGACAGGAATGGCTACACCTTC. Translated, it gives CASSSRPDRNGYTF.

The CDR3 sequence: CASSPGGTSRYNEQFF. The CDR3 nucleotides are TGTGCCAGCAGCCCCGGGGGGACTAGCAGATACAATGAGCAGTTCTTC. The chain employs TRBV7-6 and TRBJ2-1; 9 positions match TRBD2. From germline, CDR1 is SGHVS and CDR2 FNYEAQ. The CDR3 runs 16 residues. Trimming took 5 bases from V and 4 from J; bases not matched to a gene: 9.

This rearrangement joins TRBV5-6 to TRBJ2-7, with D uncertain. The V gene's germline CDR1 is SGHDT and CDR2 YYEEEE. V was clipped by 2 bases and J by 0 bases, with 9 bases between them. The CDR3 contains 14 residues. The CDR3 here is CASSFLETSYEQYF. The CDR3 nucleotides read TGTGCCAGCAGCTTTCTGGAGACCTCCTACGAGCAGTACTTC.

This chain links TRBV27 with TRBJ2-1, with D perhaps TRBD2 (6 bases). Per the germline V gene, CDR1 is MNHEY and CDR2 is SMNVEV (reference sequence). This CDR3 is 15 amino acids long. V lost 5 bases to trimming and J lost 5 bases, with 16 bases between them. The CDR3 loop is CASSHPGGRDNEQFF. Written as DNA, the CDR3 is TGTGCCAGCAGTCACCCCGGGGGTCGGGACAATGAGCAGTTCTTC.

J is TRBJ2-5 and V is TRBV5-1; the match to TRBD2 covers 7 bases. This CDR3 contains 14 residues. Germline V lookup: CDR1 SGHRS, CDR2 YFSETQ. Trimming cost V 5 bases and J 4 bases; bases outside gene matches: 8. CDR3 residues: CASRENPGGETQYF. CDR3 DNA: TGCGCCAGCAGGGAAAACCCGGGGGGAGAGACCCAGTACTTC.

The chain is built from TRBV27 and TRBJ1-2; D perhaps matches TRBD1 (5 bases). The V gene's germline CDR1 is MNHEY and CDR2 SMNVEV (reference sequence). This CDR3 comprises 12 residues. The ends were cut back, 10 bases at V and 8 bases at J, with 17 bases in the middle. The DNA of the CDR3 is TGTGCCACCCAGGGTAAAGTAGGCGGCTACACCTTC. Translation: CATQGKVGGYTF.

This rearrangement joins TRBV19 to TRBJ2-7; D is possibly TRBD1 (5 bases). The CDR3 consists of 14 residues. Germline CDR1 is LNHDA and CDR2 is SQIVND (reference sequence). With 3 bases removed from V and 5 bases from J, the gap between germline ends came to 14 bases. The CDR3 DNA reads as TGTGCCAGTAGTATGGACCGACAGACAAACGAGCAGTACTTC. This gives the protein CASSMDRQTNEQYF.

The V gene is TRBV7-8, the J gene TRBJ2-4; 12 bases map to TRBD1. The CDR3 sequence is 18 residues long. CDR1 and CDR2 (germline): SGHVS, FQNEAQ. Trimming cost V 5 bases and J 1 base; bases outside gene matches: 9. The DNA of the CDR3 is TGTGCCAGCAGCCGACGGGACAGGGGGCGTTTGGCCAAAAACATTCAGTACTTC. This translates into CASSRRDRGRLAKNIQYF.

This sequence joins TRBV6-5 and TRBJ2-7; 7 nucleotides agree with TRBD1. Germline V gene data show CDR1 as MNHEY and CDR2 as SVGAGI. The CDR3 runs 15 residues. V lost 5 bases, J lost 0 bases, and 7 bases stayed unmatched. CDR3 nucleotides: TGTGCCAGCAGTCCCGACAGGGCGACCTCCTACGAGCAGTACTTC. Translated, it gives CASSPDRATSYEQYF.

The rearrangement joins TRBV6-1 to TRBJ2-1, with D possibly TRBD2 on 7 matching bases. The CDR3 has 16 amino acids. V gave up 2 bases and J gave up 0 bases, with 11 bases separating them. CDR1 and CDR2 from the germline V gene are MNHNS and SASEGT. Written as DNA, the CDR3 is TGTGCCAGCAGTGAAAAGGGAGGGGGCTCCTACAATGAGCAGTTCTTC. This sequence encodes CASSEKGGGSYNEQFF.

The rearrangement joins TRBV27 to TRBJ1-2, with TRBD1 matching over 7 bases. The trim removed 6 bases at V and 3 bases at J, leaving 4 bases unmatched. Per the germline V gene, CDR1 is MNHEY and CDR2 is SMNVEV (reference sequence). The CDR3 length is 13 residues. CDR3 amino acids: CASRPDRDYGYTF. DNA for the CDR3: TGTGCCAGCAGGCCCGACAGGGACTATGGCTACACCTTC.

In this sample, this clone turned up once. This chain connects TRBV2 to TRBJ2-5; D not certain. The CDR3 has 12 residues. V lost 5 bases and J 3 bases, leaving 7 bases between the germline ends. The V gene's germline CDR1 is SNHLY and CDR2 FYNNEI. The CDR3 region has the DNA TGTGCCAGCAGTTCAGAAGAAGAGACCCAGTACTTC. Its translation is CASSSEEETQYF. Combining the CDR3 with reference TRBV2 and TRBJ2-5 gives the whole variable domain EPEVTQTPSHQVTQMGQEVILRCVPISNHLYFYWYRQILGQKVEFLVSFYNNEISEKSEIFDDQFSVERPDGSNFTLKIRSTKLEDSAMYFCASSSEEETQYFGPGTRLLVL.

V and J are TRBV5-1 and TRBJ2-5; perhaps TRBD2 as D (5 bases). Between the trimmed V and J ends, which lost 4 bases and 1 base, there was a span of 11 bases. This CDR3 region has 14 residues. The germline V gene encodes CDR1 SGHRS and CDR2 YFSETQ. In nucleotides, the CDR3 is TGCGCCAGCAGCGACCGAACTAGCCAAGAGACCCAGTACTTC. It specifies CASSDRTSQETQYF.

The CDR3 DNA follows: TGCAGCGCAATACAGGGGCCCTATGGCTACACCTTC. Translated, it gives CSAIQGPYGYTF. J is TRBJ1-2 and V is TRBV29-1; 7 bases fit TRBD1. CDR3 length: 12 amino acids. Germline CDR1 and CDR2: SQVTM and ANQGSEA. The junction had 6 bases not matched to a gene; V was cut back by 7 bases and J by 4 bases. Full variable domain (missing parts from reference TRBV29-1 and TRBJ1-2): SAVISQKPSRDICQRGTSLTIQCQVDSQVTMMFWYRQQPGQSLTLIATANQGSEATYESGFVIDKFPISRPNLTFSTLTVSNMSPEDSSIYLCSAIQGPYGYTFGSGTRLTVV.

The chain recombines TRBV5-1 with TRBJ2-7, with 8 bases fitting TRBD1. This CDR3 has 13 amino acids. Losses at the gene ends were 3 bases for V and 7 bases for J; bases not matched to a gene: 6. CDR1 and CDR2 (germline): SGHRS, YFSETQ. The CDR3 is CASSWGTGMEQYF. The CDR3 coding sequence is TGCGCCAGCAGCTGGGGGACAGGTATGGAGCAGTACTTC.

V and J are TRBV6-1 and TRBJ2-7; perhaps TRBD1 as D (6 bases). The ends were cut back, 3 bases at V and 2 bases at J, with 17 bases in the middle. The CDR3 extends over 16 amino acids. Germline CDR1 is MNHNS and CDR2 is SASEGT. DNA for the CDR3: TGTGCCAGCAGTGATCAGCAGGGGTGGTTGGCCTACGAGCAGTACTTC. The encoded protein is CASSDQQGWLAYEQYF.

This chain connects TRBV7-6 to TRBJ2-5, with 7 bases matching TRBD1. This CDR3 region has 16 residues. Germline V gives CDR1 SGHVS, CDR2 FNYEAQ. Trimming cost V 2 bases and J 6 bases; bases outside gene matches: 12. CDR3 sequence (DNA): TGTGCCAGCAGCTTAAGGCAGGGGGTCTTCGGGAAGACCCAGTACTTC. Its protein product is CASSLRQGVFGKTQYF. The full variable domain, with the rest looked up from reference TRBV7-6 and TRBJ2-5, is GAGVSQSPRYKVTKRGQDVALRCDPISGHVSLYWYRQALGQGPEFLTYFNYEAQQDKSGLPNDRFSAERPEGSISTLTIQRTEQRDSAMYRCASSLRQGVFGKTQYFGPGTRLLVL.

The chain couples TRBV9 to TRBJ1-6; weak D call: TRBD1 (6 bases). CDR1 SGDLS and CDR2 YYNGEE come from the germline V gene. Between the trimmed V and J ends, which lost 0 bases and 7 bases, there was a span of 11 bases. The CDR3 spans 15 residues. The CDR3 coding sequence is TGTGCCAGCAGCGTAGTGGACAGATTGAATTCACCCCTCCACTTT. Its protein product is CASSVVDRLNSPLHF.

The V call is TRBV4-1, the J call TRBJ1-2; D unresolved. Germline CDR1 is MGHRA and CDR2 is YSYEKL. Trimming removed 6 bases from V and 2 bases from J, with 16 bases in between. The CDR3 contains 15 residues. The CDR3 sequence: CASRVEDGSNYGYTF. In DNA form, the CDR3 reads TGCGCCAGCAGGGTCGAGGACGGGAGCAACTATGGCTACACCTTC.

The V call is TRBV7-2, the J call TRBJ1-2; 8 bases are shared with TRBD1. The CDR3 totals 17 residues. V was clipped by 3 bases and J by 1 base; unmatched bases: 10. Germline loops: CDR1 SGHTA, CDR2 FQGNSA. The CDR3 protein is CASSFPTTGEINYGYTF. In DNA form, the CDR3 reads TGTGCCAGCAGCTTTCCAACGACAGGGGAGATTAACTATGGCTACACCTTC.

This sequence joins TRBV6-1 and TRBJ1-2, with D hard to call. Germline loops: CDR1 MNHNS, CDR2 SASEGT. There are 12 residues in the CDR3. Trimming pared 9 bases from V and 8 bases from J, leaving 16 bases between. The CDR3 DNA reads as TGTGCCAGTGCTCCGGTTTGGGAGGGCTACACCTTC. Translation gives CASAPVWEGYTF.

The genes are TRBV7-6 and TRBJ1-1; 8 bases fit TRBD1. Losses at the gene ends were 1 base for V and 5 bases for J; bases not matched to a gene: 0. The germline V gene encodes CDR1 SGHVS and CDR2 FNYEAQ. The length of the CDR3 is 13 residues. The CDR3 here is CASSLGQGTEAFF. In nucleotides, the CDR3 is TGTGCCAGCAGCTTAGGACAGGGGACTGAAGCTTTCTTT.

This chain links TRBV18 with TRBJ2-3, with TRBD1 matching over 11 bases. CDR1 and CDR2 from the germline V gene are KGHSH and LQKENI. Germline trimming cut 3 bases from V and 4 bases from J; bases unmatched to any gene: 0. The CDR3 is 14 residues long. CDR3 in DNA: TGTGCCAGCTCACCGGGACAGGGGGCAGATACGCAGTATTTT. This codes for CASSPGQGADTQYF.

The V and J genes are TRBV5-1 and TRBJ2-3; a weak D match, TRBD1 (5 bases). Germline V gene lookup returns CDR1 SGHRS and CDR2 YFSETQ. The ends were cut back, 8 bases at V and 2 bases at J, with 18 bases in the middle. CDR3 length: 15 amino acids. Written as DNA, the CDR3 is TGCGCCAGTGGTTCTGGACACCCCATCACAGATACGCAGTATTTT. This sequence encodes CASGSGHPITDTQYF.

The chain recombines TRBV27 with TRBJ2-1; TRBD2 aligns across 8 bases. Germline V gives CDR1 MNHEY, CDR2 SMNVEV (reference sequence). Trimming at V came to 8 bases and at J to 2 bases, leaving 17 bases not matched to a gene. The CDR3 covers 18 residues. This CDR3 reads CASSPPSGGPGTYNEQFF. CDR3 DNA: TGTGCCAGCTCCCCCCCCAGCGGGGGCCCGGGCACCTACAATGAGCAGTTCTTC.

The rearrangement uses TRBV6-5 and TRBJ1-2; D unclear. In germline, CDR1 is MNHEY, CDR2 SVGAGI. Trimming pared 5 bases from V and 2 bases from J, leaving 6 bases between. The CDR3 consists of 12 residues. CDR3 sequence: CASSQQNYGYTF. CDR3 bases: TGTGCCAGCAGTCAACAGAACTATGGCTACACCTTC.

The chain links TRBV5-1 to TRBJ1-1; D possibly corresponds to TRBD1 (6 bases). CDR3 length: 13 amino acids. Trimming took off 7 bases at V and 2 bases at J, with 12 bases between the two ends. Germline CDR1 reads SGHRS; CDR2 reads YFSETQ. CDR3 sequence (DNA): TGCGCCAGCCAGATGGGACAAAACACTGAAGCTTTCTTT. It translates to CASQMGQNTEAFF. Using reference TRBV5-1 and TRBJ1-1 for the parts outside the CDR3, the full variable domain is KAGVTQTPRYLIKTRGQQVTLSCSPISGHRSVSWYQQTPGQGLQFLFEYFSETQRNKGNFPGRFSGRQFSNSRSEMNVSTLELGDSALYLCASQMGQNTEAFFGQGTRLTVV.

The gene calls are TRBV2 and TRBJ2-5; D gene uncertain. V lost 3 bases and J 4 bases, leaving 6 bases between the germline ends. This CDR3 contains 12 residues. CDR1 and CDR2 from the germline V gene are SNHLY and FYNNEI. CDR3 nucleotides: TGTGCCAGCAGTGACCCTAGAGAGACCCAGTACTTC. Translation: CASSDPRETQYF.